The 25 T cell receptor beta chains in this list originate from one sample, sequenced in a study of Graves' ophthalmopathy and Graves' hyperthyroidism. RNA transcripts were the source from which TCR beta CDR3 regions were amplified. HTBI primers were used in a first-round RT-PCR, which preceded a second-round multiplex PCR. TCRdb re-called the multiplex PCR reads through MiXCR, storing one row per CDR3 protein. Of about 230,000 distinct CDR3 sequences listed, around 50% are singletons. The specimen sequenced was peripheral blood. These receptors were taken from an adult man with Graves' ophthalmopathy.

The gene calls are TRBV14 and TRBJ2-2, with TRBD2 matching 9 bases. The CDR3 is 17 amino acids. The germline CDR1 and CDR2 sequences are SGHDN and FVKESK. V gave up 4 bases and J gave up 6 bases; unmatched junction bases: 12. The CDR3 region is CASSLESAGGPSGELFF. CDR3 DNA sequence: TGTGCCAGCAGCCTGGAGAGCGCGGGAGGGCCGTCCGGGGAGCTGTTTTTT.

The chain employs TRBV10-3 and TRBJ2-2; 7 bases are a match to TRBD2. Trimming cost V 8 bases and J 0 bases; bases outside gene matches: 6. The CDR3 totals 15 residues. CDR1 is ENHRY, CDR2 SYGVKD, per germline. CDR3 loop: CAISSSGPNTGELFF. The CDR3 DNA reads TGTGCCATCTCGTCTAGCGGCCCGAACACCGGGGAGCTGTTTTTT.

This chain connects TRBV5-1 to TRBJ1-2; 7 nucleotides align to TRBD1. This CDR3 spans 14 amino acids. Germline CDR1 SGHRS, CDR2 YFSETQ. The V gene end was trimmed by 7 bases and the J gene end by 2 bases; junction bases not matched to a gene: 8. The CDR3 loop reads CASGLTTGNYGYTF. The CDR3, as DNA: TGCGCCAGCGGACTTACGACAGGGAACTATGGCTACACCTTC.

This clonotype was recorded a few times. The CDR3 nucleotides read TGTGCCAGCAGCCCCGAGAGGCTAGCGGGATTTGAGACCCAGTACTTC. Translation gives CASSPERLAGFETQYF. The chain uses TRBV25-1 and TRBJ2-5, with 9 bases lining up with TRBD2. Per germline, CDR1 MGHDK and CDR2 SYGVNS. The J segment lost 5 bases and the V segment lost 6 bases, leaving 13 bases of the junction unmatched. The CDR3 has 16 residues.

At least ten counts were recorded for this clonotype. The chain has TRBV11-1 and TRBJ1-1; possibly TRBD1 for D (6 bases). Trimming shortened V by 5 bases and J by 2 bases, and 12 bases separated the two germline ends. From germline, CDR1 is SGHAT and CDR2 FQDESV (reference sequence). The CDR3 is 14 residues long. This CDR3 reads CASSTDRLNTEAFF. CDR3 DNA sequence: TGTGCCAGCAGCACGGACAGACTTAACACTGAAGCTTTCTTT.

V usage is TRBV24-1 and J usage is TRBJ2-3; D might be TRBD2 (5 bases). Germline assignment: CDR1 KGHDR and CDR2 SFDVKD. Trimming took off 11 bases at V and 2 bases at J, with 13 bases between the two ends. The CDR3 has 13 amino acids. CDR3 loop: CASSSGPTDTQYF. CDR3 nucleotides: TGTGCCAGCAGCAGCGGACCCACAGATACGCAGTATTTT.

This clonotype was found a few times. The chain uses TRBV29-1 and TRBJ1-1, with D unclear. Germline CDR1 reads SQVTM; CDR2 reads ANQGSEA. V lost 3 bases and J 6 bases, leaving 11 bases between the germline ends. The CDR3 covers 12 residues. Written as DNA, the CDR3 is TGCAGCGTTGAGGAACCGGGCGCTGAAGCTTTCTTT. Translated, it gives CSVEEPGAEAFF.

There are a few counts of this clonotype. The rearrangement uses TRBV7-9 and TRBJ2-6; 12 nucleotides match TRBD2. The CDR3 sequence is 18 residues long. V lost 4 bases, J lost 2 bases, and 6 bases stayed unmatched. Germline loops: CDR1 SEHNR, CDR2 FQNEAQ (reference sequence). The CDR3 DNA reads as TGTGCCAGCAGCTCCTTACTAGCGGGGGGCACTGGGGCCAACGTCCTGACTTTC. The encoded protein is CASSSLLAGGTGANVLTF.

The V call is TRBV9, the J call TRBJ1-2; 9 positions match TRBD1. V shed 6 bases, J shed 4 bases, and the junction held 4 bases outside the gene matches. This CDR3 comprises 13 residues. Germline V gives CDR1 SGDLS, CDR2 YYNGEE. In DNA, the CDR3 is TGTGCCAGCACCTCGACAGGGGGCTATGGCTACACCTTC. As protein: CASTSTGGYGYTF. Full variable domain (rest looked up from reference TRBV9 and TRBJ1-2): DSGVTQTPKHLITATGQRVTLRCSPRSGDLSVYWYQQSLDQGLQFLIQYYNGEERAKGNILERFSAQQFPDLHSELNLSSLELGDSALYFCASTSTGGYGYTFGSGTRLTVV.

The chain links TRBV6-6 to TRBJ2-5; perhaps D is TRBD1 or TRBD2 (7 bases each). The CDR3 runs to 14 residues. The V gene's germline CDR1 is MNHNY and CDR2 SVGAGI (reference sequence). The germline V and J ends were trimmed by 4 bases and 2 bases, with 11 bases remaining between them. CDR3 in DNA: TGTGCCAGCAGTTGGGGGGGACAGCAAGAGACCCAGTACTTC. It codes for CASSWGGQQETQYF.

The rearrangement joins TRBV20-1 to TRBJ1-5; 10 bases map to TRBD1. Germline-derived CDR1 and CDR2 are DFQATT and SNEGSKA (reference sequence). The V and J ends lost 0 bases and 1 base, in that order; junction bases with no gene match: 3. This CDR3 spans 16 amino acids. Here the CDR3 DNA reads TGCAGTGCTAGAGACTGGACAGGGGGAAGCAATCAGCCCCAGCATTTT. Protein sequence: CSARDWTGGSNQPQHF.

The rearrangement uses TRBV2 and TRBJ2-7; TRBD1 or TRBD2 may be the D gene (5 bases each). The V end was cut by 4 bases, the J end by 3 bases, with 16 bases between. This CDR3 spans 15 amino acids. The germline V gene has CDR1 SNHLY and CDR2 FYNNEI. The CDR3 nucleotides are TGTGCCAGCAGTGGAGGGGTGAGGGGTGTCTACGAGCAGTACTTC. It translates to CASSGGVRGVYEQYF. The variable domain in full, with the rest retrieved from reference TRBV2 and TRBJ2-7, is EPEVTQTPSHQVTQMGQEVILRCVPISNHLYFYWYRQILGQKVEFLVSFYNNEISEKSEIFDDQFSVERPDGSNFTLKIRSTKLEDSAMYFCASSGGVRGVYEQYFGPGTRLTVT.

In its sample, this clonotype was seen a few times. In DNA, the CDR3 is TGTGCCAGCAGCTTATGGCAGGGCCAGCACGAGCAGTACTTC. Its protein product is CASSLWQGQHEQYF. The J gene is TRBJ2-7, the V gene TRBV7-8, with TRBD1 as a possible D gene (5 bases). Germline values: CDR1 SGHVS, CDR2 FQNEAQ. V shed 2 bases and J shed 5 bases, with 13 bases lying between them. The CDR3 covers 14 residues.

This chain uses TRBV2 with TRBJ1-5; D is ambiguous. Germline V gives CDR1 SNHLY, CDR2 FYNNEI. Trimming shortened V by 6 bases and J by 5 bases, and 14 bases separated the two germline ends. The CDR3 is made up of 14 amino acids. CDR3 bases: TGTGCCAGCAGGTACACCGGGCAGGATCAGCCCCAGCATTTT. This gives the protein CASRYTGQDQPQHF.

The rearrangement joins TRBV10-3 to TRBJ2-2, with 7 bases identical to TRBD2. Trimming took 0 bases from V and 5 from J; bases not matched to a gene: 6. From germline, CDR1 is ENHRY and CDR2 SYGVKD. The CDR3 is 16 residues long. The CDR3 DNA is TGTGCCATCAGTGAGTCGACCCAGGGAGGGACCGGGGAGCTGTTTTTT. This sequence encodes CAISESTQGGTGELFF.

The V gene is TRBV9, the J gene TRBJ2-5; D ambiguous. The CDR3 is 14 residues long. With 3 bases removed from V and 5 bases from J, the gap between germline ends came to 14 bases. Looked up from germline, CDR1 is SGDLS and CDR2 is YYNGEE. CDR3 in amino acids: CASSEWLLGETQYF. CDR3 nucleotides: TGTGCCAGCAGCGAATGGCTATTAGGGGAGACCCAGTACTTC.

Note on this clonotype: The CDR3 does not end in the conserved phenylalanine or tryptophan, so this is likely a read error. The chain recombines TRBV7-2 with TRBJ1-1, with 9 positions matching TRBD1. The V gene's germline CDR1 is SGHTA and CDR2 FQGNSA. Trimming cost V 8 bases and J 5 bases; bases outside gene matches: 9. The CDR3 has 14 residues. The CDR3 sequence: CASGYRGRGTEAFL. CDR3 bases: TGTGCCAGCGGTTACAGGGGGCGAGGGACTGAAGCTTTCCTT.

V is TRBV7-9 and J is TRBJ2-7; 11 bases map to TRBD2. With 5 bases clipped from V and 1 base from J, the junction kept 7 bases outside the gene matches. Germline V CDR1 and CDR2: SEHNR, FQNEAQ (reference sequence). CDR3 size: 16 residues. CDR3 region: CASSRGTSGGSYEQYF. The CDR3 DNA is TGTGCCAGCAGCCGGGGCACTAGCGGGGGATCCTACGAGCAGTACTTC.

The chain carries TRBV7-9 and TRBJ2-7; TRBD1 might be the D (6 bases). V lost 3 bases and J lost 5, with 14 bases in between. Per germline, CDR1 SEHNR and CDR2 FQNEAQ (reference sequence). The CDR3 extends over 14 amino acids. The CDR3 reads CASSFGQGSDEQYF. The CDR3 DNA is TGTGCCAGCAGCTTCGGGCAGGGGAGCGACGAGCAGTACTTC.

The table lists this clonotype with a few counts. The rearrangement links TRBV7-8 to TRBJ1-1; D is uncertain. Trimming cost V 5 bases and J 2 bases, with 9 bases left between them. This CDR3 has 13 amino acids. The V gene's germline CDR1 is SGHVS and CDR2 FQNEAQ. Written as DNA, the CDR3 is TGTGCCAGCAGCGTAGACATTAACACTGAAGCTTTCTTT. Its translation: CASSVDINTEAFF.

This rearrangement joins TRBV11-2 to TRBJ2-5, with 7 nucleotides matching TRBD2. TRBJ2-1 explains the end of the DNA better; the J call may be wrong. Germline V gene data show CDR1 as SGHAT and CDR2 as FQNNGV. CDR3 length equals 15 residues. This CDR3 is CASSAGLLTNNEQFF. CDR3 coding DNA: TGTGCCAGCAGCGCGGGACTACTTACCAACAATGAGCAGTTCTTC.

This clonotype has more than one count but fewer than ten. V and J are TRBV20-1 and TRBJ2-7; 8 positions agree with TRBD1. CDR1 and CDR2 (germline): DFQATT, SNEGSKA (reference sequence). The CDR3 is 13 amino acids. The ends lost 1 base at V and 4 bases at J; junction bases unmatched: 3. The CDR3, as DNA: TGCAGTGCTAGAGTCGACAGGGGTTACGAGCAGTACTTC. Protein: CSARVDRGYEQYF.

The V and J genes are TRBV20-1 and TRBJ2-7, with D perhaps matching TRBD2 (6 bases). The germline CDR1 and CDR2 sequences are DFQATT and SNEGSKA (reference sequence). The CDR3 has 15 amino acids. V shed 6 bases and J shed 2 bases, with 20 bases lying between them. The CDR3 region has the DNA TGCAGTGCGAGGGCTAGCGAGCTACCGCCCTACGAGCAGTACTTC. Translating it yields CSARASELPPYEQYF.

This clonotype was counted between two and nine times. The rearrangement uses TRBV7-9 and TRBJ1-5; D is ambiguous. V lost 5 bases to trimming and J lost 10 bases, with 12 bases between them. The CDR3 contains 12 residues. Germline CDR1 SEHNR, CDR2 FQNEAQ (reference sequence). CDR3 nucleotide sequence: TGTGCCAGCAGCCTCAATCACTCACCCCAGCATTTT. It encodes CASSLNHSPQHF.

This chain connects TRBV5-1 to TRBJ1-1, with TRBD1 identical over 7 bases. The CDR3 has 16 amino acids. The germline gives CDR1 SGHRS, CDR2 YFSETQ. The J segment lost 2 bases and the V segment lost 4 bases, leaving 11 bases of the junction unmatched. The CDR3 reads CASSRGVTGVNTEAFF. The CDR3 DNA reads TGCGCCAGCAGCAGGGGCGTTACAGGGGTTAACACTGAAGCTTTCTTT.